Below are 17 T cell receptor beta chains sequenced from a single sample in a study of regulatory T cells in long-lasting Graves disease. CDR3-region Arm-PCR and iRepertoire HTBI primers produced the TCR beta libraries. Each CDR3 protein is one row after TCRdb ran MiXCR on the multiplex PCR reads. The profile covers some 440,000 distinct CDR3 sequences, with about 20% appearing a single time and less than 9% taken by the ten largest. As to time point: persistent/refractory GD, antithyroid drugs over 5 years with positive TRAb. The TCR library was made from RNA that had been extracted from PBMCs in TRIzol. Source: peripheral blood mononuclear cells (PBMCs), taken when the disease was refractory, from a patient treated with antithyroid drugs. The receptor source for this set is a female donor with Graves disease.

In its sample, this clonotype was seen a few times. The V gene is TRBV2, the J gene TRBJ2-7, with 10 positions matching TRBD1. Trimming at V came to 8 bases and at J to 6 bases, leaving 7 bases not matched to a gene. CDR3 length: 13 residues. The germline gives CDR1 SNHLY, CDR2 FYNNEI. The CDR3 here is CASRDRGYGEQYF. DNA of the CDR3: TGTGCCAGCCGGGACAGGGGATATGGCGAGCAGTACTTC.

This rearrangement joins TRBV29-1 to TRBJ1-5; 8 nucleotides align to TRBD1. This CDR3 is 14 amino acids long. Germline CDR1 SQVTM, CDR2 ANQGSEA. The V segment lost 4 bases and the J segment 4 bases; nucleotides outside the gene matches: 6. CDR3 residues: CSVAGQGRNQPQHF. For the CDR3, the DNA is TGCAGCGTTGCTGGACAGGGTCGTAATCAGCCCCAGCATTTT.

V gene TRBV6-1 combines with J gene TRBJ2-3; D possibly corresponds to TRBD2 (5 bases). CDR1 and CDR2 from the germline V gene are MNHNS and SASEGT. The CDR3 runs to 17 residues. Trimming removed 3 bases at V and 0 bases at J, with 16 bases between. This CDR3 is CASSDSRAVRSTDTQYF. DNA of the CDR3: TGTGCCAGCAGTGACTCAAGAGCGGTAAGAAGCACAGATACGCAGTATTTT.

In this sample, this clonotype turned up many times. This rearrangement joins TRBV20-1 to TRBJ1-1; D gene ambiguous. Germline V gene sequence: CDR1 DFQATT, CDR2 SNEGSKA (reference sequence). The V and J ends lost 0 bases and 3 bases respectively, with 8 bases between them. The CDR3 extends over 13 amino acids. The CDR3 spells CSARDYRDTEAFF. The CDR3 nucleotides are TGCAGTGCTAGAGACTACCGGGACACTGAAGCTTTCTTT.

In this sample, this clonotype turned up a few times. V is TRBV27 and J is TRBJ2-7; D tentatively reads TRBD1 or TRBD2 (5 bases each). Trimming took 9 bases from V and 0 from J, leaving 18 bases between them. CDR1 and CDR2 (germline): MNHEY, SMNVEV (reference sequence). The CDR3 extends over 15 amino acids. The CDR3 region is CASKVYRDGSYEQYF. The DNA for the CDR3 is TGTGCCAGTAAAGTGTACCGGGACGGCTCCTACGAGCAGTACTTC.

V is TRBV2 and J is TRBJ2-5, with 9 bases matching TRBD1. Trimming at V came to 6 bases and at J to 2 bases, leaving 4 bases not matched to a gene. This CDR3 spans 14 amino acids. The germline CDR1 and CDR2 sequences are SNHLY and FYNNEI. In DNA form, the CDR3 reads TGTGCCAGCAGGAGAGACAGGGGGCAAGAGACCCAGTACTTC. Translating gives CASRRDRGQETQYF.

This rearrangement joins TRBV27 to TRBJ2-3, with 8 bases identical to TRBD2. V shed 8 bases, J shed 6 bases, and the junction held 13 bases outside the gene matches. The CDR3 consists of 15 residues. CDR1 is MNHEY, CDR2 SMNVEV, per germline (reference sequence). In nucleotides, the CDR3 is TGTGCCAGCCGCCTACGAGGGACTAGGGCTGATACGCAGTATTTT. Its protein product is CASRLRGTRADTQYF.

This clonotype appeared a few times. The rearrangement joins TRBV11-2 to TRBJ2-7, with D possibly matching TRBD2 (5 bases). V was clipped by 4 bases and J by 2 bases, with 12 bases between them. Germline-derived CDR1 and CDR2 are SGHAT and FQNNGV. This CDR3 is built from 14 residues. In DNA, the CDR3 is TGTGCCAGCAGCTCCCGGGGTGAACCCTACGAGCAGTACTTC. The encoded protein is CASSSRGEPYEQYF.

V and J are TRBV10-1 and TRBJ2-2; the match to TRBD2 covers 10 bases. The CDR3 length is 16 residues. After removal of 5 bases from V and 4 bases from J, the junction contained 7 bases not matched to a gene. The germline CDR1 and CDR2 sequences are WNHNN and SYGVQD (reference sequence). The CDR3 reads CASSPQLAGATGELFF. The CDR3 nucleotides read TGCGCCAGCAGTCCCCAGCTAGCGGGAGCCACCGGGGAGCTGTTTTTT.

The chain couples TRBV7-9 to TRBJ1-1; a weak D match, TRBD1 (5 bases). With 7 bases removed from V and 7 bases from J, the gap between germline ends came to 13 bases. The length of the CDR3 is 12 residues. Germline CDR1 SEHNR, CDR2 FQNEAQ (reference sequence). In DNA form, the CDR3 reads TGTGCCAGCAACCTGGGGGGGGATGAAGCTTTCTTT. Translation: CASNLGGDEAFF.

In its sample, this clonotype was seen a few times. CDR3 DNA sequence: TGTGCCATCAAGATTTCGACAGATGGCTACACCTTC. Translation gives CAIKISTDGYTF. The V call is TRBV10-3, the J call TRBJ1-2, with D tentatively TRBD1 (5 bases). The CDR3 loop spans 12 amino acids. The V end was cut by 7 bases, the J end by 6 bases, with 12 bases between. Germline V gene sequence: CDR1 ENHRY, CDR2 SYGVKD.

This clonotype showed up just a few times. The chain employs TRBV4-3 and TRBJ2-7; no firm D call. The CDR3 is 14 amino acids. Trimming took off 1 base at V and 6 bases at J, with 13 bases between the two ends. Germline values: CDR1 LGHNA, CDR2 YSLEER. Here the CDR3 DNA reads TGCGCCAGCAGCCAAGGGCTAGGATTCAGCGAGCAGTACTTC. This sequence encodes CASSQGLGFSEQYF.

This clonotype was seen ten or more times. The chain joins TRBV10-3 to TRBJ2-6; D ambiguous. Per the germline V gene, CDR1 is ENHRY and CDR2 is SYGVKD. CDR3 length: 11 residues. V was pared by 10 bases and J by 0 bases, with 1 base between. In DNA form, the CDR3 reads TGTGCCACCTCTGGGGCCAACGTCCTGACTTTC. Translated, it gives CATSGANVLTF.

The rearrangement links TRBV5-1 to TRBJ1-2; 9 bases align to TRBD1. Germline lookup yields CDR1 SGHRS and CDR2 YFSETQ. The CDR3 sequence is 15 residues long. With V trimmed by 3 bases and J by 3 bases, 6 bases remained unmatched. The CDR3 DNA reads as TGCGCCAGCAGCTCGGGACAGGGTTTACACTATGGCTACACCTTC. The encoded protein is CASSSGQGLHYGYTF. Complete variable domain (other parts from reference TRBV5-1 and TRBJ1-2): KAGVTQTPRYLIKTRGQQVTLSCSPISGHRSVSWYQQTPGQGLQFLFEYFSETQRNKGNFPGRFSGRQFSNSRSEMNVSTLELGDSALYLCASSSGQGLHYGYTFGSGTRLTVV.

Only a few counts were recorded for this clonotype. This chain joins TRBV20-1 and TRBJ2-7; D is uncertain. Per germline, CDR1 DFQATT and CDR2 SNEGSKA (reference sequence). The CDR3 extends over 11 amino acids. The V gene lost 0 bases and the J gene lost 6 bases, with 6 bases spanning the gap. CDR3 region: CSARDIAEQYF. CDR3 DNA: TGCAGTGCTAGAGATATTGCCGAGCAGTACTTC.

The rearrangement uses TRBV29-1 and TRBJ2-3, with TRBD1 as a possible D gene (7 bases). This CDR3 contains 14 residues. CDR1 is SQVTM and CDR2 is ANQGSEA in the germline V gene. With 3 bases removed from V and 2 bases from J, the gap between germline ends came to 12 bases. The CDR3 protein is CSVDRGAHTDTQYF. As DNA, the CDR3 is TGCAGCGTTGACAGGGGGGCTCACACAGATACGCAGTATTTT.

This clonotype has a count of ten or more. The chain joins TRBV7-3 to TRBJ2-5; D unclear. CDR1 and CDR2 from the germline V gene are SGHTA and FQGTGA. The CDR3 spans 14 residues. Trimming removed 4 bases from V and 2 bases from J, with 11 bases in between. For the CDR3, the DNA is TGTGCCAGCAGCTCCCCCGGACGGCAAGAGACCCAGTACTTC. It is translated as CASSSPGRQETQYF.